These 30 T cell receptor beta chains came from one sample sequenced in a study of CD8 T cells in Susac syndrome (dated by TCRdb to the late 2010s). Library generation was performed with the immunoSEQ multiplex PCR assay. RNA was extracted using the RNeasy kit, and about 0.5 to 1 ug of the RNA was reverse transcribed with random hexamers. TCRdb reprocessing: public reads trimmed at Q25 with fastp, clones called with MiXCR, in-frame beta chains kept. Duplicate CDR3 protein sequences are folded into a single record with the most common DNA and genes. The sample data list 150,000 to 200,000 distinct CDR3 sequences, and roughly 92% of these were observed just once. The leading ten clones occupy roughly 0.097% of the sample. Sequenced sample: CD4+ T cells from PBMCs. The receptors derive from a human donor with multiple sclerosis.

The V and J genes are TRBV19 and TRBJ1-2; 8 nucleotides line up with TRBD1. With 6 bases clipped from V and 4 bases from J, the junction kept 4 bases outside the gene matches. CDR3 length: 13 amino acids. Germline values: CDR1 LNHDA, CDR2 SQIVND (reference sequence). Here the CDR3 reads CASRRDRTYGYTF. CDR3 DNA: TGTGCCAGTAGGCGGGACAGGACCTATGGCTACACCTTC.

The chain combines TRBV18 with TRBJ2-5; D uncertain. Germline V lookup: CDR1 KGHSH, CDR2 LQKENI. The ends were cut back, 0 bases at V and 2 bases at J, with 7 bases in the middle. The CDR3 runs to 14 residues. The CDR3 coding sequence is TGTGCCAGCTCACCACCACCTTTTCAAGAGACCCAGTACTTC. It yields the protein CASSPPPFQETQYF. Together with reference TRBV18 and TRBJ2-5, the CDR3 gives the full variable domain: NAGVMQNPRHLVRRRGQEARLRCSPMKGHSHVYWYRQLPEEGLKFMVYLQKENIIDESGMPKERFSAEFPKEGPSILRIQQVVRGDSAAYFCASSPPPFQETQYFGPGTRLLVL.

The rearrangement uses TRBV3-1 and TRBJ2-2; 10 nucleotides match TRBD2. V dropped 7 bases and J dropped 0; count of bases not matched to a gene: 8. The CDR3 loop spans 17 amino acids. The germline V gene has CDR1 LGHDT and CDR2 YNNKEL (reference sequence). The CDR3 loop is CASTLAGAPSNTGELFF. For the CDR3, the DNA is TGTGCCAGCACCCTAGCGGGGGCACCTTCGAACACCGGGGAGCTGTTTTTT.

V usage is TRBV7-2 and J usage is TRBJ1-5; D is unresolved. The CDR3 totals 15 residues. Trimming pared 5 bases from V and 1 base from J, leaving 12 bases between. CDR1 is SGHTA and CDR2 is FQGNSA in the germline V gene. The CDR3 region has the DNA TGTGCCAGCAGCCCTTTCCGCACCAGCAATCAGCCCCAGCATTTT. Translated, it gives CASSPFRTSNQPQHF.

CDR3 sequence reads: CASSQSSQEGETQYF. The CDR3 nucleotides are TGCGCCAGCAGTCAATCGTCACAGGAGGGAGAGACCCAGTACTTC. The rearrangement links TRBV23-1 to TRBJ2-5, with a tentative D call TRBD2 (6 bases). TRBV23-1 is recorded as an ORF, its role being uncertain. The CDR3 spans 15 residues. The V end lost 0 bases, the J end lost 4 bases, and 12 bases lay between the germline ends.

V gene TRBV5-1 combines with J gene TRBJ2-7, with 7 nucleotides matching TRBD2. With V trimmed by 5 bases and J by 1 base, 6 bases remained unmatched. Germline V gives CDR1 SGHRS, CDR2 YFSETQ. The CDR3 extends over 14 amino acids. CDR3: CASSSREGSYEQYF. DNA of the CDR3: TGCGCCAGCAGTTCCAGGGAGGGTTCCTACGAGCAGTACTTC.

The V and J genes are TRBV6-6 and TRBJ2-7; no definite D call. There are 13 residues in the CDR3. CDR1 is MNHNY, CDR2 SVGAGI, per germline (reference sequence). Trimming stripped 6 bases from V and 4 bases from J, with 13 bases between. Here the CDR3 reads CASRTREAYEQYF. The CDR3 DNA sequence: TGTGCCAGCAGAACGAGAGAAGCGTACGAGCAGTACTTC.

The rearrangement uses TRBV29-1 and TRBJ2-1, with D unresolved. The CDR3 loop spans 12 amino acids. Germline CDR1 reads SQVTM; CDR2 reads ANQGSEA. Trimming cost V 4 bases and J 5 bases, with 9 bases left between them. CDR3 protein: CSVVQLHNEQFF. CDR3 sequence (DNA): TGCAGCGTTGTACAGCTACACAATGAGCAGTTCTTC.

The gene calls are TRBV28 and TRBJ2-7; TRBD2 aligns across 8 bases. The CDR3 consists of 13 residues. Germline CDR1 is MDHEN and CDR2 is SYDVKM. J gave up 5 bases and V 6 bases, and 6 bases lay outside the gene matches. CDR3 sequence: CASRSAGANEQYF. The CDR3 DNA follows: TGTGCCAGCAGATCAGCGGGGGCTAACGAGCAGTACTTC.

The chain recombines TRBV29-1 with TRBJ2-3; a weak D match, TRBD1 (6 bases). Trimming removed 6 bases at V and 0 bases at J, with 10 bases between. Per the germline V gene, CDR1 is SQVTM and CDR2 is ANQGSEA. This CDR3 comprises 13 residues. CDR3 sequence (DNA): TGCAGCGTGAGACAGGCTAGCACAGATACGCAGTATTTT. Its translation: CSVRQASTDTQYF.

The chain recombines TRBV7-3 with TRBJ2-6; no clear D. The germline gives CDR1 SGHTA, CDR2 FQGTGA. This CDR3 contains 16 residues. V gave up 0 bases and J gave up 0 bases, with 6 bases separating them. The CDR3 DNA follows: TGTGCCAGCAGCTTAACAGGGCGCTCTGGGGCCAACGTCCTGACTTTC. Encoded protein: CASSLTGRSGANVLTF.

V is TRBV24-1 and J is TRBJ2-3; D possibly uses TRBD1 or TRBD2 (5 bases each). This CDR3 has 18 amino acids. Germline V gene lookup returns CDR1 KGHDR and CDR2 SFDVKD. Trimming stripped 1 base from V and 0 bases from J, with 16 bases between. The CDR3 sequence is CATSDLTSGRGSTDTQYF. CDR3 coding DNA: TGTGCCACCAGTGATTTAACCTCGGGAAGGGGAAGCACAGATACGCAGTATTTT.

The chain links TRBV7-2 to TRBJ2-7, with 9 bases identical to TRBD2. Unmatched junction bases numbered 9, after V lost 4 bases and J lost 2 bases. The CDR3 is made up of 16 amino acids. CDR1 is SGHTA and CDR2 is FQGNSA in the germline V gene. CDR3 in DNA: TGTGCCAGCAGCTCCCCGACTAGCGGAGTAACCTACGAGCAGTACTTC. Translated: CASSSPTSGVTYEQYF.

The chain has TRBV11-3 and TRBJ2-5, with D perhaps being TRBD1 or TRBD2 (5 bases each). V gave up 1 base and J gave up 1 base, with 10 bases separating them. CDR1 is SGHNT and CDR2 is YENEEA in the germline V gene. The CDR3 extends over 15 amino acids. CDR3 sequence reads: CASSLGGTVQETQYF. CDR3 sequence (DNA): TGTGCCAGCAGCTTAGGGGGGACCGTCCAAGAGACCCAGTACTTC.

The V call is TRBV7-9, the J call TRBJ2-7; D may match TRBD1 or TRBD2 (5 bases each). This CDR3 is 12 amino acids long. V dropped 6 bases and J dropped 9 bases, with 15 bases sitting between them. Germline CDR1 is SEHNR and CDR2 is FQNEAQ (reference sequence). The CDR3 here is CASSSSYGGQYF. CDR3 nucleotide sequence: TGTGCCAGCAGTTCTAGTTATGGGGGGCAGTACTTC.

The V and J genes are TRBV7-2 and TRBJ1-2, with D perhaps matching TRBD1 (6 bases). Trimming took 5 bases from V and 8 from J, leaving 15 bases between them. This CDR3 is 13 amino acids long. The germline CDR1 and CDR2 sequences are SGHTA and FQGNSA. The DNA for the CDR3 is TGTGCCAGCAGCCCTCAGGGGCGGGGGGGCTACACCTTC. Translation: CASSPQGRGGYTF.

This chain uses TRBV24-1 with TRBJ1-2; 8 positions match TRBD1. Germline CDR1 reads KGHDR; CDR2 reads SFDVKD. V shed 1 base, J shed 6 bases, and the junction held 6 bases outside the gene matches. CDR3 length: 15 amino acids. The CDR3 DNA is TGTGCCACCAGTGATTTAACAGGGGGTATGGATGGCTACACCTTC. It specifies CATSDLTGGMDGYTF.

The V and J genes are TRBV5-6 and TRBJ2-6; no clear D gene. The CDR3 is made up of 13 amino acids. V dropped 4 bases and J dropped 9 bases, with 11 bases sitting between them. Germline-derived CDR1 and CDR2 are SGHDT and YYEEEE. Written as DNA, the CDR3 is TGTGCCAGCAGCGCCAATCGGGTCAACGTCCTGACTTTC. Residues: CASSANRVNVLTF.

This sequence joins TRBV6-1 and TRBJ1-5, with D possibly being TRBD1 (6 bases). Trimming took 3 bases from V and 4 from J, leaving 16 bases between them. Looked up from germline, CDR1 is MNHNS and CDR2 is SASEGT. This CDR3 has 16 amino acids. The CDR3 is CASSDPGQTKNQPQHF. In DNA, the CDR3 is TGTGCCAGCAGTGATCCCGGACAGACCAAGAATCAGCCCCAGCATTTT.

This chain connects TRBV10-3 to TRBJ1-5, with D hard to call. The V end was cut by 2 bases, the J end by 5 bases, with 10 bases between. CDR3 size: 14 residues. Looked up from germline, CDR1 is ENHRY and CDR2 is SYGVKD. The CDR3 reads CAISERIADQPQHF. The CDR3 DNA sequence: TGTGCCATCAGTGAGAGGATAGCGGATCAGCCCCAGCATTTT.

The CDR3 DNA sequence: TGCGCCAGCAGCTTGAACTTGGGTACCATAATACAAGAGACCCAGTACTTC. Its protein product is CASSLNLGTIIQETQYF. The chain recombines TRBV5-1 with TRBJ2-5; D gene ambiguous. V lost 1 base, J lost 2 bases, and 18 bases lay in between. Germline CDR1 SGHRS, CDR2 YFSETQ. The CDR3 spans 17 residues. The full variable domain, with the rest looked up from reference TRBV5-1 and TRBJ2-5, is KAGVTQTPRYLIKTRGQQVTLSCSPISGHRSVSWYQQTPGQGLQFLFEYFSETQRNKGNFPGRFSGRQFSNSRSEMNVSTLELGDSALYLCASSLNLGTIIQETQYFGPGTRLLVL.

V and J are TRBV7-7 and TRBJ2-1; 7 bases map to TRBD1. After removal of 1 base from V and 13 bases from J, the junction contained 7 bases not matched to a gene. CDR3 size: 13 residues. Per germline, CDR1 SSHAT and CDR2 FNYEAQ (reference sequence). CDR3 in DNA: TGTGCCAGCAGCTTAGAACAGGGGCTAGTTCAGTTCTTC. Translation: CASSLEQGLVQFF.

The chain is built from TRBV7-2 and TRBJ2-3; unclear D gene. The CDR3 consists of 14 residues. Deletions cut 5 bases from V and 4 bases from J, with 13 bases between. Germline CDR1 is SGHTA and CDR2 is FQGNSA. CDR3 in DNA: TGTGCCAGCAGCACCTTAAAATCGGCAGATACGCAGTATTTT. Translation gives CASSTLKSADTQYF.

CDR3 protein: CSASSAGGTDTQYF. CDR3 bases: TGCAGTGCTAGCAGTGCAGGGGGCACAGATACGCAGTATTTT. The V gene is TRBV20-1, the J gene TRBJ2-3; perhaps TRBD1 as D (6 bases). CDR1 DFQATT and CDR2 SNEGSKA come from the germline V gene (reference sequence). This CDR3 comprises 14 residues. Between the trimmed V and J ends, which lost 3 bases and 1 base, there was a span of 11 bases.

This chain uses TRBV27 with TRBJ2-6; D uncertain. The germline V gene has CDR1 MNHEY and CDR2 SMNVEV (reference sequence). This CDR3 has 13 amino acids. The V end was cut by 6 bases, the J end by 2 bases, with 5 bases between. For the CDR3, the DNA is TGTGCCAGCAGAAGTGCTGGGGCCAACGTCCTGACTTTC. Encoded protein: CASRSAGANVLTF.

The chain combines TRBV6-1 with TRBJ2-7, with no clear D. The V gene lost 7 bases and the J gene lost 2 bases, with 6 bases spanning the gap. The CDR3 length is 11 residues. The germline V gene has CDR1 MNHNS and CDR2 SASEGT. The CDR3 sequence: CASIQAYEQYF. Written as DNA, the CDR3 is TGTGCCAGCATCCAAGCCTACGAGCAGTACTTC.

The chain couples TRBV28 to TRBJ2-3; 8 bases are shared with TRBD2. Germline CDR1 is MDHEN and CDR2 is SYDVKM. The CDR3 loop spans 15 amino acids. The V segment lost 5 bases and the J segment 6 bases; nucleotides outside the gene matches: 10. In DNA form, the CDR3 reads TGTGCCAGCAGTCCCGGAGGGCGGGAGGCGGATACGCAGTATTTT. Encoded protein: CASSPGGREADTQYF.

J is TRBJ2-5 and V is TRBV7-8; 11 bases are shared with TRBD2. The CDR3 length is 16 residues. V dropped 4 bases and J dropped 1; count of bases not matched to a gene: 5. Germline V gene sequence: CDR1 SGHVS, CDR2 FQNEAQ. The CDR3 spells CASSSSGRPRQETQYF. The CDR3 coding sequence is TGTGCCAGCAGCTCTAGCGGGAGGCCTCGCCAAGAGACCCAGTACTTC.

This clonotype is a singleton in its sample. In nucleotides, the CDR3 is TGTGCCAGCAGTTATGCACTCAGGACAGGGAACCACGAGCAGTACTTC. Translated: CASSYALRTGNHEQYF. V gene TRBV27 combines with J gene TRBJ2-7; 8 bases fit TRBD1. Per germline, CDR1 MNHEY and CDR2 SMNVEV (reference sequence). V lost 4 bases to trimming and J lost 5 bases; unmatched junction nucleotides: 13. The CDR3 has 16 residues.

The chain employs TRBV7-2 and TRBJ2-5; D gene unclear. The V end lost 4 bases, the J end lost 4 bases, and 7 bases lay between the germline ends. This CDR3 contains 12 residues. The germline gives CDR1 SGHTA, CDR2 FQGNSA. CDR3 sequence: CASSSTSETQYF. Here the CDR3 DNA reads TGTGCCAGCAGCTCGACCTCAGAGACCCAGTACTTC.